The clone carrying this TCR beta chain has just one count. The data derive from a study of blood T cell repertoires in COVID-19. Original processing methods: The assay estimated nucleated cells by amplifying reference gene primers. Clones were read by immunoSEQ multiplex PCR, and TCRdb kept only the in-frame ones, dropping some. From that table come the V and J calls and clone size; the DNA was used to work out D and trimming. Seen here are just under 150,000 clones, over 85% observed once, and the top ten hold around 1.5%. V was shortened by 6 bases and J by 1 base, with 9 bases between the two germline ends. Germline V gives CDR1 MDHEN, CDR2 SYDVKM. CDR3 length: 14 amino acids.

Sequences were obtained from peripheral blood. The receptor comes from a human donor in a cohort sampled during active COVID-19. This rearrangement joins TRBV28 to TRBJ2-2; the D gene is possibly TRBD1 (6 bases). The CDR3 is CASSRGQNTGELFF. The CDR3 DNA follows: TGTGCCAGCAGCCGGGGACAGAACACCGGGGAGCTGTTTTTT.